This T cell receptor (beta chain) is drawn from a study of control samples from healthy donors and cancer patients. Using immunoSEQ multiplex PCR, the repertoire was profiled, and TCRdb retains in-frame clones only, with some absent. The repertoire holds 95,000 to 100,000 clones, with around 88% as singletons. Trimming cost V 4 bases and J 4 bases, with 9 bases left between them. The germline V gene has CDR1 MNHEY and CDR2 SMNVEV (reference sequence). This CDR3 spans 13 amino acids. The chain uses TRBV27 and TRBJ2-3; D not certain. Sample: blood. This TCR came from a man younger than 45 in good health. In DNA form, the CDR3 reads TGTGCCAGCAGTTCCTATATTGCAGATACGCAGTATTTT. This sequence encodes CASSSYIADTQYF.